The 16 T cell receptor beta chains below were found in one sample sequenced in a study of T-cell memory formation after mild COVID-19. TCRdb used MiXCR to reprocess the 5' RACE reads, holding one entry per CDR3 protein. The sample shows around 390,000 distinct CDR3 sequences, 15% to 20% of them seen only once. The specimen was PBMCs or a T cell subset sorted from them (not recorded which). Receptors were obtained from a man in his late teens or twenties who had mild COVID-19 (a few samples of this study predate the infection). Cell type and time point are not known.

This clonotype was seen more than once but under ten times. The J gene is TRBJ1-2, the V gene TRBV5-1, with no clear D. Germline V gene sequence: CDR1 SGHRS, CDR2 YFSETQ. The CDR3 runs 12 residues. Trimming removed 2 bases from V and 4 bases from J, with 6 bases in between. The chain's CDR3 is CASSFVGYGYTF. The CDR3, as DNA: TGCGCCAGCAGCTTTGTGGGCTATGGCTACACCTTC.

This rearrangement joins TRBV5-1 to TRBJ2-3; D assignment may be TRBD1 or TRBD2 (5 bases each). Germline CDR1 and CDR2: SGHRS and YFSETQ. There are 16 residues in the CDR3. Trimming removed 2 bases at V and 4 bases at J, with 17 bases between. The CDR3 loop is CASSLDPGPAADTQYF. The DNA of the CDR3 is TGCGCCAGCAGCTTAGACCCGGGACCCGCGGCAGATACGCAGTATTTT.

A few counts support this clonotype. As DNA, the CDR3 is TGCGCCAGCACCCCTCAGAGACCGCCTGGGACTGAAGCTTTCTTT. Translated: CASTPQRPPGTEAFF. The V and J genes are TRBV5-1 and TRBJ1-1; no reliable D call. CDR1 and CDR2 from the germline V gene are SGHRS and YFSETQ. Trimming took 6 bases from V and 5 from J, leaving 20 bases between them. CDR3 size: 15 residues. Full variable domain (remainder filled in from reference TRBV5-1 and TRBJ1-1): KAGVTQTPRYLIKTRGQQVTLSCSPISGHRSVSWYQQTPGQGLQFLFEYFSETQRNKGNFPGRFSGRQFSNSRSEMNVSTLELGDSALYLCASTPQRPPGTEAFFGQGTRLTVV.

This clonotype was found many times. In DNA, the CDR3 is TGCGCCAGCAGCCAAGATCTAGGGGGGCCGGAAGCTTTCTTT. Amino acids: CASSQDLGGPEAFF. The chain combines TRBV4-3 with TRBJ1-1; D might be TRBD1 (6 bases). Germline CDR1 and CDR2: LGHNA and YSLEER. The CDR3 contains 14 residues. Trimming stripped 0 bases from V and 8 bases from J, with 13 bases between.

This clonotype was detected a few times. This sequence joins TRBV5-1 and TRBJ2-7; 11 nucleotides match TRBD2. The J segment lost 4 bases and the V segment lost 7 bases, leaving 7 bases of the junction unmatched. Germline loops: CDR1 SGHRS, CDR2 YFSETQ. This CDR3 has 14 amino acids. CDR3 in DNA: TGCGCCAGCTGCGCGGGACTAGCGGTTTACGAGCAGTACTTC. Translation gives CASCAGLAVYEQYF.

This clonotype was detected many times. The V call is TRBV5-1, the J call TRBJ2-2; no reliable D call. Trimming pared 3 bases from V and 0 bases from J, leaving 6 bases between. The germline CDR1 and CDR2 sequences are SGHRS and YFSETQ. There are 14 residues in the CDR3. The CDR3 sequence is CASSSRPNTGELFF. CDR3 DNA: TGCGCCAGCAGCTCCAGACCGAACACCGGGGAGCTGTTTTTT.

CDR3 residues: CASTGTGLTYNSPLHF. The CDR3 DNA sequence: TGTGCCAGCACCGGGACAGGGTTAACCTATAATTCACCCCTCCACTTT. The chain has TRBV6-5 and TRBJ1-6, with TRBD1 matching over 9 bases. CDR3 length: 16 amino acids. The V gene's germline CDR1 is MNHEY and CDR2 SVGAGI. V lost 7 bases and J lost 2; bases outside the gene matches: 6.

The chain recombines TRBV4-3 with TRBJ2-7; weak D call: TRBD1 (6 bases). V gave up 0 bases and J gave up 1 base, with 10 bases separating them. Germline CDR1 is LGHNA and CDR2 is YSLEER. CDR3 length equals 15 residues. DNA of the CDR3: TGCGCCAGCAGCCAAGAGGACAGTGATTCCTACGAGCAGTACGTC. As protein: CASSQEDSDSYEQYV.

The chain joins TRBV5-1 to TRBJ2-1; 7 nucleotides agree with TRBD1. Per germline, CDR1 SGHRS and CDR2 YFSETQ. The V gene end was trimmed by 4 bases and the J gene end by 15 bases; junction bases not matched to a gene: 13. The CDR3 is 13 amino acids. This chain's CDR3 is CASSLRPGQPLFF. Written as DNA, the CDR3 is TGCGCCAGCAGCCTAAGACCGGGACAGCCCTTGTTCTTC. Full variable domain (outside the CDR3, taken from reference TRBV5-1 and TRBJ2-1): KAGVTQTPRYLIKTRGQQVTLSCSPISGHRSVSWYQQTPGQGLQFLFEYFSETQRNKGNFPGRFSGRQFSNSRSEMNVSTLELGDSALYLCASSLRPGQPLFFGPGTRLTVL.

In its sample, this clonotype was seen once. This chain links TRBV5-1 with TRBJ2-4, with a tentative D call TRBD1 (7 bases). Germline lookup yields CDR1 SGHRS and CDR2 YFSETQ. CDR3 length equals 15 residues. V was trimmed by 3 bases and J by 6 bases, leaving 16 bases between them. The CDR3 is CASSYLQGGRNIQYF. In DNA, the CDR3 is TGCGCCAGCAGCTACCTTCAGGGGGGCAGAAACATTCAGTACTTC.

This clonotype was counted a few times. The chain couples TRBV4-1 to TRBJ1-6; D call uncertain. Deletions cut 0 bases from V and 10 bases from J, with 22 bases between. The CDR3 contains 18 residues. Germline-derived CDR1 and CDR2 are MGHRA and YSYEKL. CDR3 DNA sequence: TGCGCCAGCAGCCAAGATTCCGTTGGGAGGACCCAATCATCACCCCTCCACTTT. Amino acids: CASSQDSVGRTQSSPLHF.

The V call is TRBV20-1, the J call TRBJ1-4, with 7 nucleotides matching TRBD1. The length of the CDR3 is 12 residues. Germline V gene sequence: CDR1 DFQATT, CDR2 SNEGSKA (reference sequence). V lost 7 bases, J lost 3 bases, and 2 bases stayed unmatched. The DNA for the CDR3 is TGCAGTGGGCAGGGGGCTAATGAAAAACTGTTTTTT. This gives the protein CSGQGANEKLFF.

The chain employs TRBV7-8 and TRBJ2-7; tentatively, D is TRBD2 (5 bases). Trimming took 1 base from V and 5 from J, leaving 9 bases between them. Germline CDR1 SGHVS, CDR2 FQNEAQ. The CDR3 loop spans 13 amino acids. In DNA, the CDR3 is TGTGCCAGCAGCTTAGGAGGGCGAAACGAGCAGTACGTC. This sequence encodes CASSLGGRNEQYV.

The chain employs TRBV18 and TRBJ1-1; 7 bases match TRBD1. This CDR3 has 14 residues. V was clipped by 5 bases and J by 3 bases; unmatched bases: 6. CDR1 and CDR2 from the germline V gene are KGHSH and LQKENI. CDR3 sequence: CASSATGDDTEAFF. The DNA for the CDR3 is TGTGCCAGCTCAGCCACAGGGGACGACACTGAAGCTTTCTTT.

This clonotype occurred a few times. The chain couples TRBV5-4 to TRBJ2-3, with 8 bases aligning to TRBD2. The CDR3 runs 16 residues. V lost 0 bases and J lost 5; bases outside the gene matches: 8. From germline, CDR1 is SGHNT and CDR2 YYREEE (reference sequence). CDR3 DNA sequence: TGTGCCAGCAGCTTGGGGGGTAGCGGGGCGGTAGATACGCAGTATTTT. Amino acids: CASSLGGSGAVDTQYF.

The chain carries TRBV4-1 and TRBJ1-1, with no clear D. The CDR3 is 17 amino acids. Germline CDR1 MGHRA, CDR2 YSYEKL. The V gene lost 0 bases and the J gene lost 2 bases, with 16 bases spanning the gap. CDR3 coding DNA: TGCGCCAGCAGCCAAGAGGGATGGGAACGCAGAAACACTGAAGCTTTCTTT. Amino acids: CASSQEGWERRNTEAFF.